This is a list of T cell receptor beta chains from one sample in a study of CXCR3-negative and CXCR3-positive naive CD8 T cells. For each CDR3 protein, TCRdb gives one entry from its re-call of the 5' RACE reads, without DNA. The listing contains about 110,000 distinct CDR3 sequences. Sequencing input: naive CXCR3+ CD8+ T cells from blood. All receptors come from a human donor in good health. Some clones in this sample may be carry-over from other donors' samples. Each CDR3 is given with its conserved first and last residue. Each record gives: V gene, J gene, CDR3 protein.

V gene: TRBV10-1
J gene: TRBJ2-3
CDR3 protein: CASSEAGVGTDTQYF

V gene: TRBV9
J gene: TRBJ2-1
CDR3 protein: CASSPRDRVNNEQFF

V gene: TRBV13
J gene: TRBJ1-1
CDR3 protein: CASSLGVSENTEAFF

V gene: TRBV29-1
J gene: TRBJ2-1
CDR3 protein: CSVDIGPHEQFF

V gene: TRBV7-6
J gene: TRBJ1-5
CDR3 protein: CASSSPDQPQHF

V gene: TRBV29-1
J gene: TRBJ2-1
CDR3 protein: CSVAPGQYNEQFF

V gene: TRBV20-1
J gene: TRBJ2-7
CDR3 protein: CSAQGGSYEQYF

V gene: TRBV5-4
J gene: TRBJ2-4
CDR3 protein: CASSYQDIQYF

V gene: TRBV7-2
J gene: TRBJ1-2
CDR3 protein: CASSSGPTLWGYTF

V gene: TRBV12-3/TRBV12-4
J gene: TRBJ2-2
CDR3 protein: CASSDRDTGELFF